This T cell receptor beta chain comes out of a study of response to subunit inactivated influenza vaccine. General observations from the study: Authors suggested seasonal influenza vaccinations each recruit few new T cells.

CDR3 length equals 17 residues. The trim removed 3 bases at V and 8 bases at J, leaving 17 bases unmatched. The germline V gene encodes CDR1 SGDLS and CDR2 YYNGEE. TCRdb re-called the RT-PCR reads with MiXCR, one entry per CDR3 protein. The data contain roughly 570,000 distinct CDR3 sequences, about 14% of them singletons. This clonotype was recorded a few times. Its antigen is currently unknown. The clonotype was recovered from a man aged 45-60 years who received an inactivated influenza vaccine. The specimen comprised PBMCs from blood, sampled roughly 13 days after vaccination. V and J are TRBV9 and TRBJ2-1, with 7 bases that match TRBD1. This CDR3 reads CASSEASRTGGWDEQFF. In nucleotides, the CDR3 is TGTGCCAGCAGCGAAGCCTCAAGGACAGGAGGATGGGATGAGCAGTTCTTC.